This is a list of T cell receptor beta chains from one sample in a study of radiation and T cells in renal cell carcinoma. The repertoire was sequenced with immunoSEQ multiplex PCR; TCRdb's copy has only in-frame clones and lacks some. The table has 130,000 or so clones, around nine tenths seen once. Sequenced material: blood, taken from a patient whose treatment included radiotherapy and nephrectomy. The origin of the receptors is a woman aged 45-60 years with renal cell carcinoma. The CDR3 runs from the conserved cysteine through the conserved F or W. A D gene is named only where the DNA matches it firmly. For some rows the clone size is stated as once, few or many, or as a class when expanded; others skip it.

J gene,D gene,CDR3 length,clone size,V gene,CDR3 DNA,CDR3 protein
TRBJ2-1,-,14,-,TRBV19,TGTGCCAGTAGTACAGGGAGCTCCTACAATGAGCAGTTCTTC,CASSTGSSYNEQFF
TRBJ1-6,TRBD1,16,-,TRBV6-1,TGTGCCAGCAGCGAAGGGACAGGGGCCAATAATTCACCCCTCCACTTT,CASSEGTGANNSPLHF
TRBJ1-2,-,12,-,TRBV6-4,TGTGCCAGCAGTGACCATAGGGCTGGCTACACCTTC,CASSDHRAGYTF
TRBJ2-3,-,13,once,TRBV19,TGTGCCAGTAGCCCAGGGATTTCAGATACGCAGTATTTT,CASSPGISDTQYF
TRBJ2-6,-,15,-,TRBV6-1,TGTGCCAGCAGTGAAGGAGGGGCTGGGGCCAACGTCCTGACTTTC,CASSEGGAGANVLTF
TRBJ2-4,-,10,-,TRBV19,TGTGCCAGTTTAAAGAGGGGGGTCGACTTC,CASLKRGVDF
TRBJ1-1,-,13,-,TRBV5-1,TGCGCCAGCAGCTTTACCATGAACACTGAAGCTTTCTTT,CASSFTMNTEAFF
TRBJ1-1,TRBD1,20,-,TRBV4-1,TGCGCCAGCAGCCAGGGCCGGATCCTCCTGGACAGGGGCCAGAACACTGAAGCTTTCTTT,CASSQGRILLDRGQNTEAFF
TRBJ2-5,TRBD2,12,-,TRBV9,TGTGCCAGCAGCCCGGGAGGGGAGACCCAGTACTTC,CASSPGGETQYF
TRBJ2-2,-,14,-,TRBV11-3,TGTGCCAGCAGCTTAGGTGGTGGTCCCGGGGAGCTGTTTTTT,CASSLGGGPGELFF
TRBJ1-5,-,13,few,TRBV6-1,TGTGCCAGCAGAGGACTGATGAATCAGCCCCAGCATTTT,CASRGLMNQPQHF
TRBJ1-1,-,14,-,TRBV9,TGTGCCAGCTTCCCTGGGGAATTCGGCCAAGAAGCTTTCTTT,CASFPGEFGQEAFF
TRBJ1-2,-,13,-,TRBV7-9,TGTGCCAGCAGCACCGGACCCGGGGGTGGCTACACCTTC,CASSTGPGGGYTF
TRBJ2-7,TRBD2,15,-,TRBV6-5,TGTGCCAGCAGCCCTACCGGGACTAGCGCTTACGAGCAGTACTTC,CASSPTGTSAYEQYF
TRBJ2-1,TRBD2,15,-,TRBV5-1,TGCGCCAGCATAAGGGCAGCGGGGCACTACAATGAGCAGTTCTTC,CASIRAAGHYNEQFF
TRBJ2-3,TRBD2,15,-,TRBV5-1,TGCGCCAGCATGAAACAGCGGGGGGGCCCGAATACGCAGTATTTT,CASMKQRGGPNTQYF
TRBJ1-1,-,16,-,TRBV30,TGTGCCTGGCCAGAAGTGATAAAGGTTGACGCCACTGAAGCTTTCTTT,CAWPEVIKVDATEAFF
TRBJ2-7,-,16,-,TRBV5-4,TGTGCCAGCAGCTTACGCAGTTGGAGGCAGGGGTACGAGCAGTACTTC,CASSLRSWRQGYEQYF